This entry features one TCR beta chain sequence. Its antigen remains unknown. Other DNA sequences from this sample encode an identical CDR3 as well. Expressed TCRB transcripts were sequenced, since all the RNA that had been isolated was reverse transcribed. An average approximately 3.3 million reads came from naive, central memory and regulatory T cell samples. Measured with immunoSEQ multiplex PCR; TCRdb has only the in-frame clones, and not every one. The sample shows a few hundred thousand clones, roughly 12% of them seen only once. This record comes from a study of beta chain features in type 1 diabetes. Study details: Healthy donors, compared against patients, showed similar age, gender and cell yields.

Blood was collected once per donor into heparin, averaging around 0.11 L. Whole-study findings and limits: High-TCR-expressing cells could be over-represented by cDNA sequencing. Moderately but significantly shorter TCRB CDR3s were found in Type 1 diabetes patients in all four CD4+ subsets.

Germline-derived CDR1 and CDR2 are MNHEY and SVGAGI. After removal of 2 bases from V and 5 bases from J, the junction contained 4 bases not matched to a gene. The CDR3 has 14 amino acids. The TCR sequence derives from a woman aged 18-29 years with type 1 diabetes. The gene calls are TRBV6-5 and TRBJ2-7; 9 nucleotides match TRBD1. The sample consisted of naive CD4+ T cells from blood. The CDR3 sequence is CASSYGTGIDEQYF. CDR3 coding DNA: TGTGCCAGCAGTTACGGGACAGGGATTGACGAGCAGTACTTC.